The 18 T cell receptor beta chains presented below share a single source sample, sequenced in a study of control samples from healthy donors and cancer patients (dated by TCRdb to about 2020). Libraries were built with the immunoSEQ multiplex PCR assay. TCRdb retrieved this table from immuneACCESS and kept in-frame rearrangements only. Not all clones are present; in checked studies, unresolved V genes account for under half, and no reason is known for the remainder. The sample records 150,000 to 200,000 clones, around 88% of which are singletons. The ten largest make up 4% to 6% of the sample. Sequencing input: blood. The receptors derive from a woman in her twenties or thirties in good health.

V is TRBV6-5 and J is TRBJ2-7, with 8 bases identical to TRBD1. The CDR3 totals 15 residues. CDR1 and CDR2 (germline): MNHEY, SVGAGI. V shed 5 bases, J shed 9 bases, and the junction held 15 bases outside the gene matches. The CDR3 here is CASSLRDRLLDGQYV. In nucleotides, the CDR3 is TGTGCCAGCAGTCTACGGGACAGGCTGCTCGACGGGCAGTACGTC.

This clone was seen once. The chain links TRBV27 to TRBJ1-5; 9 bases are shared with TRBD1. The CDR3 extends over 13 amino acids. V gave up 8 bases and J gave up 5 bases; unmatched junction bases: 4. Germline V gene data show CDR1 as MNHEY and CDR2 as SMNVEV (reference sequence). The CDR3 sequence: CASGTGLDQPQHF. The CDR3 DNA is TGTGCCAGCGGGACAGGGTTAGATCAGCCCCAGCATTTT.

The chain uses TRBV19 and TRBJ1-1, with D possibly being TRBD1 (6 bases). The V gene's germline CDR1 is LNHDA and CDR2 SQIVND (reference sequence). V lost 6 bases, J lost 0 bases, and 8 bases lay in between. This CDR3 is built from 13 residues. DNA of the CDR3: TGTGCCAGTAGGGACAGTTTGAACACTGAAGCTTTCTTT. Its translation is CASRDSLNTEAFF.

This chain links TRBV2 with TRBJ2-6; D remains ambiguous. Trimming stripped 5 bases from V and 4 bases from J, with 3 bases between. The CDR3 has 12 residues. The germline gives CDR1 SNHLY, CDR2 FYNNEI. CDR3 in DNA: TGTGCCAGCAGTATCGGGGCCAACGTCCTGACTTTC. Encoded protein: CASSIGANVLTF.

The J gene is TRBJ2-2, the V gene TRBV6-4; no reliable D call. V shed 1 base and J shed 3 bases, with 9 bases lying between them. The CDR3 covers 15 residues. Germline CDR1 MRHNA, CDR2 SNTAGT. The CDR3 sequence is CASSDLDSYTGELFF. The CDR3 nucleotides read TGTGCCAGCAGTGACTTGGATTCTTACACCGGGGAGCTGTTTTTT.

The chain uses TRBV19 and TRBJ1-1, with a possible D match to TRBD1 (6 bases). The germline CDR1 and CDR2 sequences are LNHDA and SQIVND (reference sequence). This CDR3 region has 15 residues. Trimming removed 5 bases from V and 2 bases from J, with 15 bases in between. The DNA of the CDR3 is TGTGCCAGTAGTCCAGGCTTCAGGGGCAACACTGAAGCTTTCTTT. Translating it yields CASSPGFRGNTEAFF.

The gene calls are TRBV6-6 and TRBJ2-7, with D perhaps TRBD1 (8 bases). This CDR3 contains 17 residues. The V gene lost 5 bases and the J gene lost 2 bases, with 22 bases spanning the gap. Germline CDR1 is MNHNY and CDR2 is SVGAGI (reference sequence). The CDR3 sequence is CASSRLPRTGGAYEQYF. The CDR3 region has the DNA TGTGCCAGCAGTCGACTACCCAGAACAGGGGGGGCCTACGAGCAGTACTTC.

This chain connects TRBV2 to TRBJ1-4; D is ambiguous. Trimming cost V 1 base and J 6 bases, with 9 bases left between them. The CDR3 is 14 residues long. CDR1 SNHLY and CDR2 FYNNEI come from the germline V gene. The CDR3 reads CASSEDGGYEKLFF. CDR3 sequence (DNA): TGTGCCAGCAGTGAAGACGGAGGTTATGAAAAACTGTTTTTT.

The chain couples TRBV6-6 to TRBJ2-5; 9 bases line up with TRBD2. CDR1 and CDR2 from the germline V gene are MNHNY and SVGAGI (reference sequence). Trimming at V came to 8 bases and at J to 4 bases, leaving 8 bases not matched to a gene. The CDR3 is 14 residues long. Written as DNA, the CDR3 is TGTGCCAGCCGTGGCGGGGGGGCCGGAGAGACCCAGTACTTC. The encoded protein is CASRGGGAGETQYF.

The rearrangement uses TRBV10-3 and TRBJ2-7; D is unclear. The CDR3 is 12 amino acids. CDR1 is ENHRY, CDR2 SYGVKD, per germline. V lost 9 bases to trimming and J lost 6 bases, with 15 bases between them. CDR3 region: CAIILDHPEQYV. The CDR3 DNA reads as TGTGCCATAATCTTGGACCATCCCGAGCAGTACGTC.

The rearrangement links TRBV27 to TRBJ2-5; no definite D call. The CDR3 contains 13 residues. Germline V gene data show CDR1 as MNHEY and CDR2 as SMNVEV (reference sequence). The ends were cut back, 5 bases at V and 5 bases at J, with 12 bases in the middle. CDR3 region: CASSPESSETQYF. The CDR3 nucleotides are TGTGCCAGCAGTCCTGAATCGTCCGAGACCCAGTACTTC.

This clone showed up just once. The gene calls are TRBV20-1 and TRBJ2-7, with 9 bases aligning to TRBD2. Looked up from germline, CDR1 is DFQATT and CDR2 is SNEGSKA (reference sequence). The ends lost 3 bases at V and 3 bases at J; junction bases unmatched: 9. The CDR3 consists of 15 residues. The CDR3, as DNA: TGCAGTGCTAGTTCCAGCGGGAGGCTTAGCTACGAGCAGTACTTC. Translation gives CSASSSGRLSYEQYF.

In its sample, this clone was seen a few times. The rearrangement joins TRBV7-2 to TRBJ2-5; the match to TRBD1 covers 7 bases. Germline V gene data show CDR1 as SGHTA and CDR2 as FQGNSA. CDR3 length equals 15 residues. J gave up 5 bases and V 5 bases, and 11 bases lay outside the gene matches. The CDR3 spells CASSQMGQQGETQYF. DNA of the CDR3: TGTGCCAGCAGCCAAATGGGACAGCAGGGGGAGACCCAGTACTTC.

This rearrangement joins TRBV5-3 to TRBJ2-6; tentatively, D is TRBD1 (5 bases). TRBV5-3 is filed as an ORF, its function uncertain. Trimming removed 0 bases at V and 0 bases at J, with 10 bases between. CDR3 length equals 17 residues. CDR3 region: CARSLGQGLSGANVLTF. The CDR3 nucleotides read TGTGCCAGAAGCTTGGGGCAGGGTCTCTCTGGGGCCAACGTCCTGACTTTC.

V gene TRBV9 combines with J gene TRBJ2-1; 9 bases match TRBD2. This CDR3 spans 14 amino acids. Germline V gene sequence: CDR1 SGDLS, CDR2 YYNGEE. The ends lost 4 bases at V and 4 bases at J; junction bases unmatched: 3. The CDR3 is CASSSSGDYNEQFF. DNA of the CDR3: TGTGCCAGCAGCTCTAGCGGGGATTACAATGAGCAGTTCTTC.

V and J are TRBV2 and TRBJ1-2; perhaps TRBD1 as D (6 bases). From germline, CDR1 is SNHLY and CDR2 FYNNEI. This CDR3 is built from 14 residues. Deletions cut 2 bases from V and 3 bases from J, with 10 bases between. For the CDR3, the DNA is TGTGCCAGCAGTGAACTGGCAGGGGACTATGGCTACACCTTC. This codes for CASSELAGDYGYTF.

This chain connects TRBV6-1 to TRBJ1-1; 9 bases match TRBD1. The CDR3 is made up of 16 amino acids. V lost 1 base and J lost 3; bases outside the gene matches: 6. Germline V gene sequence: CDR1 MNHNS, CDR2 SASEGT. The CDR3 bases are TGTGCCAGCAGTGAAGGGCGGACAGGGGCGCACACTGAAGCTTTCTTT. Its translation: CASSEGRTGAHTEAFF.

V and J are TRBV5-1 and TRBJ1-1; no firm D call. CDR1 and CDR2 (germline): SGHRS, YFSETQ. V lost 9 bases, J lost 4 bases, and 16 bases lay in between. This CDR3 has 13 amino acids. CDR3 sequence reads: CATRLGDSTEAFF. The CDR3 DNA reads as TGCGCCACCCGCTTAGGAGACTCCACTGAAGCTTTCTTT.